This record looks at one T cell receptor (beta chain) sequence and its context. Its antigen remains unidentified. No much larger clonotype is one base removed from it; base qualities were not supplied. The source of the sample is a study of blood T cell repertoires in COVID-19 (dated by TCRdb to 2018 to 2020). Regarding the study in general: Samples covering the acute and convalescent phases of COVID-19 were provided by collaborators in the United States, Italy and Spain. The repertoires were released in a freely available public database intended as a resource for research on the immune response to SARS-CoV-2. The prospective study material was composed of cDNA or gDNA derived from T cells, B-cell-depleted T cells, or PBMCs. Where available, HLA class I and class II types were taken from metadata supplied by the sample provider and were not determined by assay-based typing. Deeply sampled blood TCRbeta repertoires from subjects exposed to, actively infected with, or recovered from COVID-19 were included in the dataset. Sample metadata almost always included a de-identified subject ID, COVID-19 status, age in years and sex. Samples were obtained from the ongoing ImmuneRACE study (first 160 participants) and from 1,254 subjects provided by 6 global collaborators. Here is what the overall study found, with its caveats: How much clinical and demographic metadata was included differed by source and by participant, and the metadata was provided uncurated.

The CDR3, cysteine through phenylalanine, is 14 amino acids long. The CDR3 DNA has 42 bases and is translated from base 1. The germline V gene supplies CDR1 SQVTM and CDR2 ANQGSEA. Trimming removed 6 bases from V and 4 bases from J; the gene matches leave 8 bases unexplained. Each collaborating institution followed its own protocols to collect whole blood in K2EDTA tubes. Collaborator samples were shipped for TCRbeta analysis as frozen whole blood, isolated PBMCs, or DNA extracted from either sample type. TCRbeta CDR3 regions were amplified from genomic DNA using the immunoSEQ Assay, a bias-controlled multiplex PCR. Per the source publication's procedure: Nucleated cell counts per sample were estimated from amplification of reference gene primers within the assay. To quantify the absolute abundance of each unique TCRbeta CDR3 rearrangement, sequence reads were collapsed and filtered. For each sample, productive Simpson clonality was calculated by taking the square root of Simpson's diversity index across productive rearrangements. Held by TCRdb, this immuneACCESS table contains in-frame sequences only and omits some clones. Under half of the omission traces to an unresolved V gene where checked; the cause of the rest is unknown. V, J and clone size derive from that table, while D and trimming were established from the DNA sequence. The sample contains approximately 160,000 clones, about 83% of them found a single time. Together, the top ten hold less than 9.5% of the sample.

Recombination connected TRBV29-1 to TRBJ1-3; the central 8 bases match TRBD1. Material: peripheral blood. The TCR originated in a man aged 60 to 69 with acute or convalescent COVID-19. CDR3 region: CSVAQGGAGNTIYF. The DNA reads as follows: TGCAGCGTAGCACAGGGGGGCGCAGGAAACACCATATATTTT.